This T cell receptor (beta chain) was observed in a study of T cells in Graves' hyperthyroidism and ophthalmopathy (dated by TCRdb to between 2018 and 2021). Looking at the study overall: Peripheral blood samples were taken at initial diagnosis, before any treatment was given. TCR Vbeta CDR3 sequencing of roughly 140 peripheral blood samples (over 40 ophthalmopathy, some 75 hyperthyroidism and some 17 progressor patients) is reported in the paper. Prospective prediction of ophthalmopathy was tested in an independent validation cohort consisting of fewer than 20 hyperthyroidism patients and about 17 patients who later progressed to ophthalmopathy. The study also compared thyroid tissue and blood T-cell repertoires from about six Graves' hyperthyroidism patients. The roughly 90 discovery patients were divided at random into training and test sets in a 7:3 ratio. To identify distinguishing TCR V-J signatures, a discovery cohort of around 100 patients was used, comprising under 45 with Graves' ophthalmopathy and some 57 with stable Graves' hyperthyroidism. After blood sampling, hyperthyroidism patients were treated with methimazole at a starting dose of 30 mg daily, and ophthalmopathy patients were treated with high-dose intravenous methylprednisolone.

Hyperthyroidism patients were newly diagnosed, with disease duration under 2 months, and aged 18 to 65 years. The study excluded patients with uncontrolled infections, other autoimmune diseases, pregnancy or lactation. Diagnoses were based on clinical symptoms, serum thyroxine and TRAb, thyroid ultrasound and orbital computed tomography. Blood from progressor patients was drawn when they were first diagnosed with hyperthyroidism, before any ophthalmopathy symptoms appeared. PBMCs were isolated from roughly 10 ml of fresh peripheral blood by Ficoll-Paque density gradient centrifugation. Progressor patients were initially diagnosed with Graves' hyperthyroidism and developed ophthalmopathy during follow-up. Total RNA was extracted with Trizol reagent, and quality was checked on an Agilent 2100 Bioanalyzer. Counted from cysteine to phenylalanine, this CDR3 has 14 amino acids. Just CDR3 DNA is preserved here, 42 bases in frame from base 1. According to the germline V gene, CDR1 reads SGHVS and CDR2 reads FQNEAQ. A distance of 11 bases separates the germline ends of V and J, which lose 1 base and 10 bases respectively.

On the study overall, not on this receptor specifically: Most expanded thyroid clonotypes (frequency above 0.001) were also detected in blood, a finding suggesting that blood repertoires may reflect thyroid immune responses. In cross-validation, a model built on a 13 V-J signature told ophthalmopathy apart from stable hyperthyroidism with approximately 90% sensitivity and roughly 81% specificity, and in testing the same model reached 80%/75%. No statistical method was used to set the sample size in advance, and investigators knew the group allocation. In validation, the model predicted progression to ophthalmopathy a median of roughly 6.1 months before onset, with around 70% sensitivity and more than 72% specificity.

The TCR beta CDR3 regions were amplified from the RNA transcripts. The TCR CDR3 was subjected to a first round of RT-PCR using the HTBI primer set and the Qiagen OneStep RT-PCR kit. Libraries were constructed in a second round of multiplex PCR, after which size selection and purification were carried out. Paired-end sequencing of the libraries was performed with 100 bp reads on an Illumina HiSeq2000. Under the source paper's analysis protocol: SOAPnuke was used to process the raw data, throwing out any read that contained adapters or uncalled bases, had a mean Phred below 15, or lacked an exact constant-primer or identifier match. High-quality paired reads were merged using COPE v1.2.5, and each unique nucleotide sequence was defined as a clonotype. MiTCR v1.1 was used to align clonotypes to the IMGT TRBV, TRBD and TRBJ reference segments. The analysis included only V-J combinations with a frequency above 0.0001, which together covered approximately 99% of the repertoires. A TCS score was defined as the ratio between F50 (clonal expansion) and ExV (chaos), using BLOSUM62-based TCRdist between CDR3 peptides within each V-J. Welch's t-statistics and random forest reduced 450 to 600 V-J features to roughly 13, which were used in a naive Bayes classifier (R e1071). The raw public reads went through TCRdb reprocessing: fastp at Q25, MiXCR clone calling, in-frame beta chains kept. Rows are unified per CDR3 protein, each entry keeping the most common DNA and genes. TCRdb's processing, not the authors', yielded these V and J calls. The sample includes 650,000 to 850,000 distinct CDR3 sequences, with 18% observed a single time. Of the sample, over 15% falls within the top ten clones.

This clonotype was recorded at least ten times. The antigen this receptor binds is unknown. Base qualities are not recorded, but no much larger clone differs from it by a single base. This sequence uses TRBV7-8 and TRBJ1-6; confidence is insufficient to name the D gene. This clonotype was obtained from a woman in her fifties or sixties with Graves' hyperthyroidism that later progressed to Graves' ophthalmopathy. Sequencing was performed on blood. The nucleotide sequence reads as follows: TGTGCCAGCAGCTTAGGGCGGGGAGGGTCACCCCTCCACTTT. The translation is CASSLGRGGSPLHF.